These T cell receptor beta chains were read from a single sample in a study of cytomegalovirus exposure and HLA in healthy donors. This table comes from immunoSEQ multiplex PCR, and its TCRdb copy is limited to in-frame clones, with some not included. This table holds roughly 230,000 clones, about nine tenths found once. The sequencing input was PBMCs. These receptors were taken from a girl aged 2 to 10 in good health and CMV-seronegative. Each CDR3 is given with its conserved first and last residue. A D gene is named only where the DNA matches it firmly. Clone size is shown for a subset of rows, as once, few, many or a class of expanded clone.

v_call	d_call	j_call	clone_size	cdr3_nt	cdr3_aa
TRBV15	NA	TRBJ2-7	NA	TGTGCCACCAGCAGATCTAACAGGGTCTCCCACGAGCAGTACTTC	CATSRSNRVSHEQYF
TRBV2	NA	TRBJ1-5	once	TGTGCCAGCAGACTGGACAGCCGAGGTGGACACAATCAGCCCCAGCATTTT	CASRLDSRGGHNQPQHF
TRBV15	NA	TRBJ2-5	NA	TGTGCCACCAGCGCGGTTCAAGAGACCCAGTACTTC	CATSAVQETQYF
TRBV29-1	NA	TRBJ2-2	NA	TGCAGCGTCGCGGGGACCGAGAACACCGGGGAGCTGTTTTTT	CSVAGTENTGELFF
TRBV18	TRBD2	TRBJ2-7	NA	TGTGCCAGCTCACCACTACCCAGCGGGAGCTACGAGCAGTACTTC	CASSPLPSGSYEQYF
TRBV27	TRBD1	TRBJ2-7	NA	TGTGCCAGCACCCGGACAGGGGCCTACGAGCAGTACTTC	CASTRTGAYEQYF
TRBV7-7	TRBD2	TRBJ2-2	NA	TGTGCCAGCAGCTTGAGACTAGCCGGTGCGGTGGGGGAGCTGTTTTTT	CASSLRLAGAVGELFF
TRBV6-1	TRBD2	TRBJ2-7	NA	TGTGCCAGCGGAGCGGGAGAATCCTACGAGCAGTACTTC	CASGAGESYEQYF
TRBV4-1	NA	TRBJ2-7	once	TGCGCCAGCAGCCAAGATGGGGCAGGGGAGGGGTACGAGCAGTACTTC	CASSQDGAGEGYEQYF
TRBV30	NA	TRBJ2-2	NA	TGTGCCTGGCAAAAAGCGTTCGGGGGGGAGCTGTTTTTT	CAWQKAFGGELFF
TRBV28	NA	TRBJ1-1	once	TGTGCCAGCAGTCCCCCAGGGGCAGAAGCTTTCTTT	CASSPPGAEAFF
TRBV5-6	NA	TRBJ2-1	NA	TGTGCCAGCAGGCCCCGGTCGGCGGTATTCTACAATGAGCAGTTCTTC	CASRPRSAVFYNEQFF
TRBV25-1	NA	TRBJ2-1	NA	TGTGCCAGCAGCTCTCGGAGGGAGCAGTTCTTC	CASSSRREQFF
TRBV5-1	TRBD1	TRBJ1-6	NA	TGCGCCAGCAGCGCGGGACAGGGATTTCGTTCACCCCTCCACTTT	CASSAGQGFRSPLHF
TRBV7-2	TRBD2	TRBJ2-7	NA	TGTGCCAGCAGCTTAGTAGGCTGGTCAGCGGGGGGAGTCGACGAGCAGTACTTC	CASSLVGWSAGGVDEQYF
TRBV10-3	TRBD1	TRBJ1-3	NA	TGTGCCATCAGTGGCCGGGACAGTAGTGGAAACACCATATATTTT	CAISGRDSSGNTIYF
TRBV13	TRBD1	TRBJ1-2	NA	TGTGCCAGCAGCTTACGGACAGGGGACTATGGCTACACCTTC	CASSLRTGDYGYTF
TRBV27	NA	TRBJ2-1	once	TGTGCCAGCAGCCCGGATTCAGGGAGGCACATTTACAATGAGCAGTTCTTC	CASSPDSGRHIYNEQFF
TRBV7-8	TRBD2	TRBJ2-6	NA	TGTGCCAGCAGCTTAGCGCGGCTAGCGGGGGGGCCTTATGGGGCCAACGTCCTGACTTTC	CASSLARLAGGPYGANVLTF
TRBV18	TRBD1	TRBJ1-2	NA	TGTGCCAGCTCAGGGACAGGACGATATGGCTACACCTTC	CASSGTGRYGYTF
TRBV6-5	TRBD1	TRBJ2-7	NA	TGTGCCAGCAGTTACGGGACAGGGGGCTACGAGCAGTACTTC	CASSYGTGGYEQYF
TRBV5-4	TRBD1	TRBJ2-5	NA	TGTGCCAGCAGCCCGGGGGACAGGGATGGAGAGACCCAGTACTTC	CASSPGDRDGETQYF
TRBV9	NA	TRBJ1-1	NA	TGTGCCAGCAGCGTAGCGGGGATTATGAACACTGAAGCTTTCTTT	CASSVAGIMNTEAFF
TRBV30	NA	TRBJ2-7	NA	TGTGCCTGGAGTCACGGAGGCCGCTACGAGCAGTACTTC	CAWSHGGRYEQYF
TRBV4-1	NA	TRBJ1-1	few	TGCGCCAGCAGCCAGGTGGGACTTATGAACACTGAAGCTTTCTTT	CASSQVGLMNTEAFF
TRBV18	NA	TRBJ1-2	NA	TGTGCCAGCTCACCCTTTGGGGGCGCGGGCGGCTACACCTTC	CASSPFGGAGGYTF
TRBV18	TRBD1	TRBJ1-4	NA	TGTGCCAGCTCACCAACCACGGGACAGGGGCTTTCGGGGGCTAATGAAAAACTGTTTTTT	CASSPTTGQGLSGANEKLFF
TRBV30	NA	TRBJ2-7	NA	TGTGCCTGGAGTGTAAGCCCTCTCGAGCAGTACTTC	CAWSVSPLEQYF